This TCR beta chain originates from a study of blood T cell repertoires in COVID-19. Only in-frame clones appear in the TCRdb table, and some are missing; sequencing was by immunoSEQ multiplex PCR. The sample shows about 180,000 clones, 86% of them seen only once. This CDR3 is 15 amino acids long. Per the germline V gene, CDR1 is MNHEY and CDR2 is SVGAGI. With 4 bases clipped from V and 3 bases from J, the junction kept 2 bases outside the gene matches. Only one count was recorded for this clone. The sequence came from a woman in her twenties or thirties who had recovered from COVID-19. The chain uses TRBV6-5 and TRBJ2-2, with 10 bases aligning to TRBD1. The sample comprised PBMCs or T cells enriched from blood (not recorded which). The CDR3 protein is CASSLGTGDTGELFF. The CDR3, as DNA: TGTGCCAGCAGTTTGGGGACAGGGGACACCGGGGAGCTGTTTTTT.